These 14 T cell receptor beta chains share one sample of origin, sequenced in a study of T cells after posttransplantation cyclophosphamide. Profiling relied on immunoSEQ multiplex PCR, and the TCRdb table lists in-frame clones only, not all of them. The repertoire has some 15,000 clones, none seen only once; the ten largest take 25% to 30%. A marrow graft followed busulfan-fludarabine conditioning, with cyclophosphamide on days +3 and +4. The sequencing here drew on PBMCs, taken after allogeneic stem cell transplant with posttransplant cyclophosphamide. The source is a female patient between 35 and 55 years old who received an allogeneic stem cell transplant from an unrelated donor, was CMV-positive, and had acute GVHD only. Some of the T cells may derive from the graft donor.

The gene calls are TRBV7-2 and TRBJ1-3; 7 nucleotides align to TRBD1. Germline V lookup: CDR1 SGHTA, CDR2 FQGNSA. The length of the CDR3 is 16 residues. V was pared by 5 bases and J by 0 bases, with 7 bases of the junction left unmatched. Written as DNA, the CDR3 is TGTGCCAGCAGCGGACACAGGGGAACCTCTGGAAACACCATATATTTT. Encoded protein: CASSGHRGTSGNTIYF.

This clone was seen a few times. This chain connects TRBV28 to TRBJ1-6; TRBD1 might be the D (6 bases). The CDR3 loop spans 13 amino acids. Germline V gene sequence: CDR1 MDHEN, CDR2 SYDVKM. V lost 3 bases and J 10 bases, leaving 10 bases between the germline ends. CDR3 sequence reads: CASSFTGHSPLHF. The CDR3 DNA is TGTGCCAGCAGTTTTACAGGGCACTCACCCCTCCACTTT.

The J gene is TRBJ2-3, the V gene TRBV5-1, with 9 bases identical to TRBD2. Germline lookup yields CDR1 SGHRS and CDR2 YFSETQ. J was trimmed by 0 bases and V by 4 bases; bases with no gene match: 6. This CDR3 spans 16 amino acids. The CDR3, as DNA: TGCGCCAGCAGCCTGGGCAGCGGGGGGAGCACAGATACGCAGTATTTT. Protein product: CASSLGSGGSTDTQYF.

This clone was seen repeatedly, ten times or more. This sequence joins TRBV27 and TRBJ2-3, with TRBD1 identical over 7 bases. V shed 7 bases, J shed 1 base, and the junction held 8 bases outside the gene matches. The CDR3 has 15 residues. CDR1 and CDR2 (germline): MNHEY, SMNVEV (reference sequence). CDR3 coding DNA: TGTGCCAGCACTTCCCGACAGGGACGCACAGATACGCAGTATTTT. This codes for CASTSRQGRTDTQYF.

J is TRBJ2-7 and V is TRBV6-4; maybe TRBD2 (6 bases). Trimming stripped 10 bases from V and 6 bases from J, with 16 bases between. CDR3 length equals 12 residues. Germline V lookup: CDR1 MRHNA, CDR2 SNTAGT. The DNA for the CDR3 is TGTGCCACACCTGGGGGAGGTAGCGAGCAGTACGTC. This translates into CATPGGGSEQYV.

This clone was detected ten times or more. The V and J genes are TRBV4-2 and TRBJ2-7, with D perhaps TRBD2 (6 bases). This CDR3 is built from 16 residues. Germline-derived CDR1 and CDR2 are LGHNA and YNFKEQ. Trimming took 0 bases from V and 6 from J, leaving 18 bases between them. The CDR3 DNA reads TGTGCCAGCAGCCAAGAAGACTTTGAGACTAGGCGCGAGCAGTACTTC. It is translated as CASSQEDFETRREQYF.

With regard to this clone: Relative to the germline gene, one junction end is altered; a read error may explain this. This sample also contains other DNA sequences that code for the same CDR3. In nucleotides, the CDR3 is TGCGCTAGTACCCAGGGGATCACCGGGGAGCTGTTTTTT. This encodes CASTQGITGELFF. The chain has TRBV12-5 and TRBJ2-2; D may be TRBD1 (6 bases). Germline CDR1 reads LGHNT; CDR2 reads FRNRAP. This CDR3 spans 13 amino acids.

This clone was seen many times. An end of the junction differs from the germline gene, which may be a read error. The chain has TRBV7-7 and TRBJ1-3; no reliable D call. Germline V gene lookup returns CDR1 SSHAT and CDR2 FNYEAQ (reference sequence). The CDR3 consists of 15 residues. DNA of the CDR3: TGTGCTAGCAGCCCGATCCCGGGAAACGGAAACACCATATATTTT. It translates to CASSPIPGNGNTIYF.

This clone was detected a few times. The chain links TRBV7-8 to TRBJ1-2, with D perhaps matching TRBD1 (5 bases). Germline V gene data show CDR1 as SGHVS and CDR2 as FQNEAQ. Trimming took 3 bases from V and 4 from J, leaving 9 bases between them. This CDR3 is built from 13 residues. CDR3 bases: TGTGCCAGCAGCTTGTCCGGGGGCTATGGCTACACCTTC. Its translation is CASSLSGGYGYTF.

This clone occurred many times. The chain recombines TRBV30 with TRBJ2-1; a possible D gene is TRBD1 (5 bases). The germline V gene has CDR1 GTSNPN and CDR2 SVGIG (reference sequence). V lost 4 bases and J lost 0, with 10 bases in between. The CDR3 is 14 residues long. The CDR3 sequence is CAWIRANSYNEQFF. The CDR3 DNA follows: TGTGCCTGGATCAGGGCCAACTCCTACAATGAGCAGTTCTTC.

This clone was seen many times. CDR3 loop: CASSWQGYTDTQYF. The CDR3 DNA reads TGTGCCAGCAGTTGGCAGGGATACACAGATACGCAGTATTTT. The chain has TRBV27 and TRBJ2-3; maybe TRBD1 (5 bases). V was trimmed by 4 bases and J by 2 bases, leaving 10 bases between them. This CDR3 contains 14 residues. Germline-derived CDR1 and CDR2 are MNHEY and SMNVEV (reference sequence).

The sample holds many counts of this clone. This rearrangement joins TRBV29-1 to TRBJ2-7, with 10 nucleotides matching TRBD1. This CDR3 spans 14 amino acids. Looked up from germline, CDR1 is SQVTM and CDR2 is ANQGSEA. V was clipped by 3 bases and J by 3 bases; unmatched bases: 5. In DNA, the CDR3 is TGCAGCGTTGAGGACAGGACAGGGGGCTACGAGCAGTACTTC. Its translation is CSVEDRTGGYEQYF.

This clone was counted ten times or more. This chain connects TRBV28 to TRBJ2-3; D is perhaps TRBD1 (6 bases). Looked up from germline, CDR1 is MDHEN and CDR2 is SYDVKM. The V gene lost 8 bases and the J gene lost 0 bases, with 15 bases spanning the gap. This CDR3 is built from 15 residues. In DNA, the CDR3 is TGTGCCAGCGGCATCAGGGGTACTAGCACAGATACGCAGTATTTT. Residues: CASGIRGTSTDTQYF.

Many counts were recorded for this clone. The chain recombines TRBV7-9 with TRBJ2-7; unclear D gene. The CDR3 covers 14 residues. V was cut by 3 bases and J by 0 bases, with 9 bases left in between. Germline assignment: CDR1 SEHNR and CDR2 FQNEAQ (reference sequence). The CDR3 DNA sequence: TGTGCCAGCAGCTTCCCGCCTAGCTCCTACGAGCAGTACTTC. Translated, it gives CASSFPPSSYEQYF.